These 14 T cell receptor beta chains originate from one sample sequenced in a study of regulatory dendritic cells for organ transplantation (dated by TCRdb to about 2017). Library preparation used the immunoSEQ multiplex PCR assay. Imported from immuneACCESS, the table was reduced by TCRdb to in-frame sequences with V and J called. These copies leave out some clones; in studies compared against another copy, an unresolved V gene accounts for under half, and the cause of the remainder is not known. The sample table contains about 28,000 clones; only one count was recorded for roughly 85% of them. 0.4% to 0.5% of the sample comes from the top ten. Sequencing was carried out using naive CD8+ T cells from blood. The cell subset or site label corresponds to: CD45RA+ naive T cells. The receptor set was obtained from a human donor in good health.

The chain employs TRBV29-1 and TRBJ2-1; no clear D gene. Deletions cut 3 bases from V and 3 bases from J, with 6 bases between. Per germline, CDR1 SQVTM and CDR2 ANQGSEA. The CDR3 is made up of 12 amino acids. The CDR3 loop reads CSVDRSYNEQFF. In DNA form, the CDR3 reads TGCAGCGTTGATCGCAGCTACAATGAGCAGTTCTTC.

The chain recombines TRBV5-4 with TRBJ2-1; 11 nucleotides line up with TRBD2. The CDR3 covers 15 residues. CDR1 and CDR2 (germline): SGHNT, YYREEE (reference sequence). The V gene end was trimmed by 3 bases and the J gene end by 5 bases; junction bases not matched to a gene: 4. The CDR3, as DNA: TGTGCCAGCAGCTCAGGGACTAGCGGAAACAATGAGCAGTTCTTC. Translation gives CASSSGTSGNNEQFF.

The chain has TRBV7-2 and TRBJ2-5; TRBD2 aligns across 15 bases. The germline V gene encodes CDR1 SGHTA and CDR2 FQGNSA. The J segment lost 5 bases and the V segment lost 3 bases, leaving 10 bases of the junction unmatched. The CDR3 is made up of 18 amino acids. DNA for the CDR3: TGTGCCAGCAGCTTGGCTGGACTAGCGGGGGGGCAGTTGGAGACCCAGTACTTC. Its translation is CASSLAGLAGGQLETQYF.

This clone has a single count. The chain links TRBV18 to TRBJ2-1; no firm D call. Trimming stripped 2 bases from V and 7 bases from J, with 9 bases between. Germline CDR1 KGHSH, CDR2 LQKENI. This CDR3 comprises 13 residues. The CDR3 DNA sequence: TGTGCCAGCTCACCATCGGGTAGTAATGAGCAGTTCTTC. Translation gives CASSPSGSNEQFF.

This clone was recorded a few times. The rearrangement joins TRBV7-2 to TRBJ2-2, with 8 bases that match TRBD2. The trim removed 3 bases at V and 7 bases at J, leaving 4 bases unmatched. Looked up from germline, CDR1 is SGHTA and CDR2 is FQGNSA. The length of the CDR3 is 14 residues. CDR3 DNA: TGTGCCAGCAGCTTGGCGGGGGGTAACGGGGAGCTGTTTTTT. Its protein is CASSLAGGNGELFF. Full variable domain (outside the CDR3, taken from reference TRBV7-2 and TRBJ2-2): GAGVSQSPSNKVTEKGKDVELRCDPISGHTALYWYRQSLGQGLEFLIYFQGNSAPDKSGLPSDRFSAERTGGSVSTLTIQRTQQEDSAVYLCASSLAGGNGELFFGEGSRLTVL.

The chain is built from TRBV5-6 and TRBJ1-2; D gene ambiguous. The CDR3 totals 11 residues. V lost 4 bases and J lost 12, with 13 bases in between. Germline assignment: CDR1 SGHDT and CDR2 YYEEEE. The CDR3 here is CASSMGPVDTF. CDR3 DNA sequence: TGTGCCAGCAGCATGGGCCCGGTTGACACCTTC.

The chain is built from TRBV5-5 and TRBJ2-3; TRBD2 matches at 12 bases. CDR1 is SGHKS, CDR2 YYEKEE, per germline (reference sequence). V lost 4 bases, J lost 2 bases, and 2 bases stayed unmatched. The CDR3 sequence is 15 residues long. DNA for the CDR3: TGTGCCAGCAGCGGACTAGCGGGGACCACAGATACGCAGTATTTT. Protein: CASSGLAGTTDTQYF.

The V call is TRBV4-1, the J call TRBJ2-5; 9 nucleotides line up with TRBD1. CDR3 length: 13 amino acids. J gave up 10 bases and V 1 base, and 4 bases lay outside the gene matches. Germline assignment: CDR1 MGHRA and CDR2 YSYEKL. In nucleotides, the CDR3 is TGCGCCAGCAGCCAAGGGACAGGGGTCGACCAGTACTTC. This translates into CASSQGTGVDQYF.

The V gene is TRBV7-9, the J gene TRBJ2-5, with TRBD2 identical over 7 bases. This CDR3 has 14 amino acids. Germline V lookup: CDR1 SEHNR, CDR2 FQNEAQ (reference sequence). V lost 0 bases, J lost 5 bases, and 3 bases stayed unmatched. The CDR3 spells CASSLAEGGETQYF. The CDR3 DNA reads TGTGCCAGCAGCTTAGCCGAGGGAGGGGAGACCCAGTACTTC. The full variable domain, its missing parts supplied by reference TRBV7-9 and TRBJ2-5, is DTGVSQNPRHKITKRGQNVTFRCDPISEHNRLYWYRQTLGQGPEFLTYFQNEAQLEKSRLLSDRFSAERPKGSFSTLEIQRTEQGDSAMYLCASSLAEGGETQYFGPGTRLLVL.

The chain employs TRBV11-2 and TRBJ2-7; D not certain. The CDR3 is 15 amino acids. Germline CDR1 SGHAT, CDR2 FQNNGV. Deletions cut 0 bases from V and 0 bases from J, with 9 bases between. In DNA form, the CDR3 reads TGTGCCAGCAGCTTAGAAGCCCCGAGCTCCTACGAGCAGTACTTC. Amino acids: CASSLEAPSSYEQYF.

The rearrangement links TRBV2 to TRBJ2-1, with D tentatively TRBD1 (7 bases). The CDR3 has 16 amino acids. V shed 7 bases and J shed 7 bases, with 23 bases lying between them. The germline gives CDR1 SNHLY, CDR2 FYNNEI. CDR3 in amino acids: CASTTGERAGSNEQFF. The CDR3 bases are TGTGCCAGCACAACAGGGGAGAGGGCGGGGTCGAATGAGCAGTTCTTC.

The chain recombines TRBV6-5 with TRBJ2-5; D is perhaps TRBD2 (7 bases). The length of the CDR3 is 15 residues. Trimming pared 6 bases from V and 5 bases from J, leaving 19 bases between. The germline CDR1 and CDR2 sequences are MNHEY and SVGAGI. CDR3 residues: CASSPRGAGGETQYF. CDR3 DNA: TGTGCCAGCAGCCCTCGGGGGGCCGGTGGGGAGACCCAGTACTTC.

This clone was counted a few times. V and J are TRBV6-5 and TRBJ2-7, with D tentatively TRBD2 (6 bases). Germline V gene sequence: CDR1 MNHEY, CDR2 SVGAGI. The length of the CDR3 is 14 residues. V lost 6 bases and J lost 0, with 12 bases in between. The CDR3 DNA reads TGTGCCAGCAGGGGAGGACGGCCCTCCTACGAGCAGTACTTC. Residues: CASRGGRPSYEQYF.

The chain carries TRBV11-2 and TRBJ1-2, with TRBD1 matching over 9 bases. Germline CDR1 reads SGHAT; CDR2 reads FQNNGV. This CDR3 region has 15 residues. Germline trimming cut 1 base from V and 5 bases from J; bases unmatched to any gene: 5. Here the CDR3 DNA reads TGTGCCAGCAGCTTAGCCGTCGGGACAGGGTATGGCTACACCTTC. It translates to CASSLAVGTGYGYTF.